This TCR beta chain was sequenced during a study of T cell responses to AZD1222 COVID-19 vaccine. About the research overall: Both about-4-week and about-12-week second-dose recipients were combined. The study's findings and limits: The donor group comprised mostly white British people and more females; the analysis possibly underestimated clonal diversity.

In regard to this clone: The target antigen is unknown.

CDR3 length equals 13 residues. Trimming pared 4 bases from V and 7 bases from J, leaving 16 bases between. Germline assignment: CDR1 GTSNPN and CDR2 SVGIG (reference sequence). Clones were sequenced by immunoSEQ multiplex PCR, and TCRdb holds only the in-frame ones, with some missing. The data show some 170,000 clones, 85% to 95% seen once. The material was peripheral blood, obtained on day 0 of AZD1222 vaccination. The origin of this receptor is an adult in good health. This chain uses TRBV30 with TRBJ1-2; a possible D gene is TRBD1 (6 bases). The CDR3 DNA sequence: TGTGCCTGGACCCCCCGGGGGGCGTCTGGCTACACCTTC. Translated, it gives CAWTPRGASGYTF.